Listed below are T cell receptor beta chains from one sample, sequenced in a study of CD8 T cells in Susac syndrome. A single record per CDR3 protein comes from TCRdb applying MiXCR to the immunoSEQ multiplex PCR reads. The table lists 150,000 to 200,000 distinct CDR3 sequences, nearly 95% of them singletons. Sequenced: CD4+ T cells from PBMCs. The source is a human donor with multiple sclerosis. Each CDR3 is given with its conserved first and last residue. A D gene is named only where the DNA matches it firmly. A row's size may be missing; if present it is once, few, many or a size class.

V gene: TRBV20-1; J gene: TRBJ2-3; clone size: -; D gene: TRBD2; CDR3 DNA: TGCAGTGCTAGGGAGGGCGGGAGGAGGTGGACAGATACGCAGTATTTT; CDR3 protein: CSAREGGRRWTDTQYF
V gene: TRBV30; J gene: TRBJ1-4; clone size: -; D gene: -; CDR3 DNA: TGTGCCTGGAGTCGGGGGCAGGATGAAAAACTGTTTTTT; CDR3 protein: CAWSRGQDEKLFF
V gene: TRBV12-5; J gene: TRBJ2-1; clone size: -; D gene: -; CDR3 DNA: TGTGCTAGTGGAAAAGGGGGAGGGGGCGATGAGCAGTTCTTC; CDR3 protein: CASGKGGGGDEQFF
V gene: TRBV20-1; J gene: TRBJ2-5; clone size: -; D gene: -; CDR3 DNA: TGCAGTGCTAGCCATGGCACCAGCCAAGAGACCCAGTACTTC; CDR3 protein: CSASHGTSQETQYF
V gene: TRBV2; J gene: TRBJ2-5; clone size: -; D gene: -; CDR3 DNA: TGTGCCAGCACCCTGGGGGAGACCCAGTACTTC; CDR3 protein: CASTLGETQYF
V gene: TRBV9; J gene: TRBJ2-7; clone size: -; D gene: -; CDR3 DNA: TGTGCCAGCAGCGTAGAGGCAAACTACCCCTACGAGCAGTACTTC; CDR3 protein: CASSVEANYPYEQYF
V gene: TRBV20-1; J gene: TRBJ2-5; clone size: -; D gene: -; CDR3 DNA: TGCAGTGCTAGAGTTCCAGGCTCGGGGACCCAGTACTTC; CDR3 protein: CSARVPGSGTQYF
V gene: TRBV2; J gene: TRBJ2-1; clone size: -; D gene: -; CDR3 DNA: TGTGCCAGCAGTGGGGACTCCAATGAGCAGTTCTTC; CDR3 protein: CASSGDSNEQFF
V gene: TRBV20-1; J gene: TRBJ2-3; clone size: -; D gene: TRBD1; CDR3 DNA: TGCAGTGCTAGTGAGGGCAGGGGGCGACTTGGGGATACGCAGTATTTT; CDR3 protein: CSASEGRGRLGDTQYF
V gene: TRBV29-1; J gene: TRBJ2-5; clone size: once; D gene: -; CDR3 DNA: TGCAGCGTTGGAGACAGGCTCCAAGAGACCCAGTACTTC; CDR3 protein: CSVGDRLQETQYF
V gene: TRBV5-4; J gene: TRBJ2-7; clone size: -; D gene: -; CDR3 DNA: TGTGCCAGCAGCGCCACAGGGCACTACGAGCAGTACTTC; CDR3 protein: CASSATGHYEQYF
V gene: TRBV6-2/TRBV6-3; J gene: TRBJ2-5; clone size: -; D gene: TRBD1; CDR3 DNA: TGTGCCAGCCAGGGGGAGCAGACCCAGTACTTC; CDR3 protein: CASQGEQTQYF
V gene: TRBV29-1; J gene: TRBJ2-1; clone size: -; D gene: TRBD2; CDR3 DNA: TGCAGCGTTGAGGGGAGGAGCGGGAGTACAAGTGAGCAGTTCTTC; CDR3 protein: CSVEGRSGSTSEQFF
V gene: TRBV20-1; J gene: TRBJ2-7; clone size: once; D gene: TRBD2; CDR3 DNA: TGCAGTGCCAAGGTAGCGGGAGGGCCCCACGAGCAGTACTTC; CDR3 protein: CSAKVAGGPHEQYF
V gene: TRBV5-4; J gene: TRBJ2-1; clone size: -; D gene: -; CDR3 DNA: TGTGCCAGCAGCTTCGGCGGGACTGGGTCGGGCGGTCGGTTCTTC; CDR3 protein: CASSFGGTGSGGRFF
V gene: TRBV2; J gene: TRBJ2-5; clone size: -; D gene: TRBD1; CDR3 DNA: TGTGCCAGCAGACAACGACAGGGGGCAGGAGAGACCCAGTACTTC; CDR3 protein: CASRQRQGAGETQYF
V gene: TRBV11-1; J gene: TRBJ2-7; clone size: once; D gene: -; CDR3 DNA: TGTGCCAGCGGACGCACACCGGGACAAACCTACGAGCAGTACTTC; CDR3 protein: CASGRTPGQTYEQYF
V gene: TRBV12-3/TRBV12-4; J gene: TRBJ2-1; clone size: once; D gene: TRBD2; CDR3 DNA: TGTGCCAGCAGTTTACAGGTAGCGGGTAACAATGAGCAGTTCTTC; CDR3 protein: CASSLQVAGNNEQFF
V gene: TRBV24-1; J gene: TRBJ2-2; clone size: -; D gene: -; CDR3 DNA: TGTGCCACCGGGGGGATAGGTACCGGGGAGCTGTTTTTT; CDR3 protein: CATGGIGTGELFF
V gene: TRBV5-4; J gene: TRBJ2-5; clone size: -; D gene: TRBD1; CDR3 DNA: TGTGCCAGCAGCCCGGACAGGGGAAGCGAGACCCAGTACTTC; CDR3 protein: CASSPDRGSETQYF
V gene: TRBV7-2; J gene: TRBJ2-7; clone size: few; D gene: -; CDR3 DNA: TGTGCCAGCAGCTTAGGCCTAGCCTCCTACGAGCAGTACTTC; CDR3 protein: CASSLGLASYEQYF
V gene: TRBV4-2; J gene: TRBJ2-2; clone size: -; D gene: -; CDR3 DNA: TGTGCCAGCAGCCAAGAGAGGGGACGGGACACTTTCACCGGGGAGCTGTTTTTT; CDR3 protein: CASSQERGRDTFTGELFF
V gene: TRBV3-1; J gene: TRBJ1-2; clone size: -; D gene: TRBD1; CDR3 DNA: TGTGCCAGCAGCCCAGGGGGCGCGGGAGGCTACACCTTC; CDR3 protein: CASSPGGAGGYTF
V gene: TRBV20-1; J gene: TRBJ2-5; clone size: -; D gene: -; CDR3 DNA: TGCAGTGCTAGCTCTCGCAGGGGCCAAGAGACCCAGTACTTC; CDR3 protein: CSASSRRGQETQYF
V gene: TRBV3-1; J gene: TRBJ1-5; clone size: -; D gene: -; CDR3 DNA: TGTGCCAGCAGCCAAGGGCCGGGGAATAATCAGCCCCAGCATTTT; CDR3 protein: CASSQGPGNNQPQHF
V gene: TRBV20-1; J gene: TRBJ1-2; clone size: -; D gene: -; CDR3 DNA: TGCAGTGCTAGATCGCCCCCAGCACCCTATGGCTACACCTTC; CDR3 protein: CSARSPPAPYGYTF
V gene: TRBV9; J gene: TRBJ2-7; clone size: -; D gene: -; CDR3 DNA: TGTGCCAGCAGCGTAGGCCCGTCGCAGGGCGAGCAGTACTTC; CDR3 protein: CASSVGPSQGEQYF
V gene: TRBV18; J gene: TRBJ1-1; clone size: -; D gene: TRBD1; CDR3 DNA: TGTGCCAGCTCACCGCTGGGACAGATGAACACTGAAGCTTTCTTT; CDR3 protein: CASSPLGQMNTEAFF
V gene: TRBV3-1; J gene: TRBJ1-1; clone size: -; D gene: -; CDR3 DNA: TGTGCCAGCAGCCAGTCCCCCGGGGGGGACACTGAAGCTTTCTTT; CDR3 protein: CASSQSPGGDTEAFF